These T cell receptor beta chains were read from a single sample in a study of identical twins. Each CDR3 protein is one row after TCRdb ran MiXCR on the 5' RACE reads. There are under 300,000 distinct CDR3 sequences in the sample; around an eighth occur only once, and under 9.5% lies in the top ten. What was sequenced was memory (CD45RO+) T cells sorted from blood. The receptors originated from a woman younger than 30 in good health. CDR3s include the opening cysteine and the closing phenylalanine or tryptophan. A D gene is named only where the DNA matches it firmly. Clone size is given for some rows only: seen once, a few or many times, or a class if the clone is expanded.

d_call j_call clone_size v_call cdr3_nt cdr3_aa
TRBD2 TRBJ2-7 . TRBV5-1 TGCGCCAGCAGCCACGGGGGGAAGAATTCCTACGAGCAGTACTTC CASSHGGKNSYEQYF
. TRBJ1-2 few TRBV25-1 TGTGCCAGCAGTGGACAGCCGTATGGCTACACCTTC CASSGQPYGYTF
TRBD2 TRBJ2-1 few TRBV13 TGTGCCAGCAGCTCCCCCCCGGGGAAGGGCGGGGGGGCCCTAGGAGGTTATGAGCAGTTCTTC CASSSPPGKGGGALGGYEQFF
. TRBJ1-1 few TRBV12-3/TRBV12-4 TGTGCCAGCAGTTTAATTCTGGCGTCGAACACTGAAGCTTTCTTT CASSLILASNTEAFF
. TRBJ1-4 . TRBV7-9 TGTGCCAGCAGCTTTCAGGGCACTAATGAAAAACTGTTTTTT CASSFQGTNEKLFF
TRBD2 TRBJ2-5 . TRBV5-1 TGCGCCAGCAGCTTATCCCTAGCGGGGGGGCTCGAGCAGACCCAGTACTTC CASSLSLAGGLEQTQYF
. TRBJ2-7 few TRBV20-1 TGCTGTGCTAGATTTGGGGGGCGACAACTGGGGGCCTACGAGCAGTACTTC CCARFGGRQLGAYEQYF
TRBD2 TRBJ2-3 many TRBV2 TGTGCCAGCACCTTTATAGCGGGAGTGGCAGATACGCAGTATTTT CASTFIAGVADTQYF
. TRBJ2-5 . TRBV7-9 TGTGCCAGCAGCCGCAGCGATACGGAGACCCAGTACTTC CASSRSDTETQYF
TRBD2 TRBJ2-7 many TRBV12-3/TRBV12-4 TGTGCCAGCAGTTTCGCTAGCGGGGGGACCTACGAGCAGTACTTC CASSFASGGTYEQYF
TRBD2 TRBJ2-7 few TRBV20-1 TGCAGTGCTTTCGGGGGAGGGCGCTCCGAGCAGTACTTC CSAFGGGRSEQYF
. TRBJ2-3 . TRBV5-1 TGCGCCAGCAGGGAGCACTCAGATACGCAGTATTTT CASREHSDTQYF
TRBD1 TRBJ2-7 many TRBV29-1 TGCAGCGTCCTCGGGACAGGGCATTACGAGCAGTACTTC CSVLGTGHYEQYF
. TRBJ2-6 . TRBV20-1 TGCAGTGCTGTTCAGGCGCGTGGGGCCAACGTCCTGACTTTC CSAVQARGANVLTF
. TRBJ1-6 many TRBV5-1 TGCGCCAGCAGCTTGGAGGACAGAAATTCACCCCTCCACTTT CASSLEDRNSPLHF
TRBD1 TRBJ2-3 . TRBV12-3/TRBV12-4 TGTGCCAGCAACTGGGACAGGGGATCGGGGGATACGCAGTATTTT CASNWDRGSGDTQYF
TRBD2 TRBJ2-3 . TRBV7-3 TGTGCCAGCAGCTTAAACCCGATAGCGGGGGGGCAAGATACGCAGTATTTT CASSLNPIAGGQDTQYF
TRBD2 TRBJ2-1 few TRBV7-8 TGTGCCAGCAGCCCAGAGCGGGGGCCCTACAATGAGCAGTTCTTC CASSPERGPYNEQFF
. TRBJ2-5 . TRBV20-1 TGCAGTCCTAGGAAGGAGGAGACCCAGTACTTC CSPRKEETQYF
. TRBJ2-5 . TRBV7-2 TGTGCCAGCGGGGGACTGCAAGAGACCCAGTACTTC CASGGLQETQYF
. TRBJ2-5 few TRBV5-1 TGCGCCAGCAGCTTGGTTAACGGGGGTGACCATCAAGAGACCCAGTACTTC CASSLVNGGDHQETQYF
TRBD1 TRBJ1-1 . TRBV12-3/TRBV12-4 TGTGCCAGCAGTTTAGCCTTCTGGACAGGGGTCTCTGAAGCTTTCTTT CASSLAFWTGVSEAFF
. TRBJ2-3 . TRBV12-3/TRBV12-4 TGTGCCAGCAGCCCGGGGCCCGGCACAGATACGCAGTATTTT CASSPGPGTDTQYF
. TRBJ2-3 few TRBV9 TGTGCCAGCAGCGTAGATCTAGCGAGGGTAGATACGCAGTATTTT CASSVDLARVDTQYF
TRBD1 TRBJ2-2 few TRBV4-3 TGCGCCAGCAGCCAACAGGGGGACACCGGGGAGCTGTTTTTT CASSQQGDTGELFF
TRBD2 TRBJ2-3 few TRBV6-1 TGTGCCAGCAGAGCGGGGGGGCCTAAGGATACGCAGTATTTT CASRAGGPKDTQYF
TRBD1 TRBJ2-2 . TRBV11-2 TGTGCCAGCACGTTAGGGACAGGGGGAGGCACCGGGGAGCTGTTTTTT CASTLGTGGGTGELFF
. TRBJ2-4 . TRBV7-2 TGTGCCAGCAGCTTAGGGTCGGACGGGTTTTACATTCAGTACTTC CASSLGSDGFYIQYF
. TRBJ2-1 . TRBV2 TGTGCCAGCAGGGGGGGACTCTTAAATGAGCAGTTCTTC CASRGGLLNEQFF